Given below is one TCR beta chain in context. The antigen remains undetermined. Amplified TCR beta CDR3 regions derived from RNA transcripts. The primer set for the first-round RT-PCR of the TCR CDR3 was HTBI. TCRdb reprocessed the multiplex PCR reads with MiXCR, giving one entry per CDR3 protein. The sample includes some 600,000 distinct CDR3 sequences, approximately 15% seen only once; the top ten take around 5.4%. The data belong to a study of T cells in Graves' hyperthyroidism and ophthalmopathy. Turning to the study itself: Peripheral blood was acquired at first diagnosis, ahead of any therapy whatsoever. Study-wide findings and caveats: In the analysis, a 13 V-J model separated ophthalmopathy from stable hyperthyroidism. Researchers found most expanded thyroid clonotypes above 0.001 in blood as well.

V was trimmed by 2 bases and J by 7 bases, leaving 12 bases between them. The CDR3 loop spans 14 amino acids. The specimen sequenced was blood. The V call is TRBV12-3 or TRBV12-4, the J call TRBJ2-1; D may be TRBD1 (7 bases). The source of this sequence is a woman aged 30 to 39 with Graves' hyperthyroidism that later progressed to Graves' ophthalmopathy. The CDR3 sequence is CASSLMTGRNEQFF. The CDR3 nucleotides are TGTGCCAGCAGTTTAATGACAGGGAGGAATGAGCAGTTCTTC.